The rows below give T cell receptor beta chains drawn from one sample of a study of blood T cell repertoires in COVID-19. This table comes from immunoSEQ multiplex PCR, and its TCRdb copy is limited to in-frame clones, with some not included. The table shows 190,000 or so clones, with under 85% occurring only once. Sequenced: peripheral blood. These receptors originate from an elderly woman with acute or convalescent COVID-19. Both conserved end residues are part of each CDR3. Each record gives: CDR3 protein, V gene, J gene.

CASSTRQGTSDTQYF	TRBV7-9	TRBJ2-3
CASSLEQGNYGYTF	TRBV7-9	TRBJ1-2
CASSSRDRGPHTF	TRBV6-5	TRBJ1-2
CASTLSTGGYTF	TRBV12-3/TRBV12-4	TRBJ1-2
CSAGAGHSYEQYF	TRBV29-1	TRBJ2-7
CASLQGQIYNEQFF	TRBV2	TRBJ2-1
CASSQGQVTGELFF	TRBV3-1/TRBV3-2	TRBJ2-2
CASSSTGLNQPQHF	TRBV6-6	TRBJ1-5
CASSSQGLYGYTF	TRBV6-5	TRBJ1-2
CASSLTGNTEAFF	TRBV4-2	TRBJ1-1
CASGGEVASNQPQHF	TRBV6-6	TRBJ1-5
CASSLGTGDKETQYF	TRBV11-3	TRBJ2-5
CASSTDGVQETQYF	TRBV19	TRBJ2-5
CASSKQPGTADATNEKLFF	TRBV19	TRBJ1-4
CSVVGTGGFGELFF	TRBV29-1	TRBJ2-2
CASSHRCGGLHEQYF	TRBV3-1/TRBV3-2	TRBJ2-7
CASSLMDRGGTIYF	TRBV7-9	TRBJ1-3
CASSLTRSTGLAF	TRBV7-2	TRBJ2-7
CASSPDGQGVGGYTF	TRBV11-2	TRBJ1-2
CASSYSYSKRDEQYF	TRBV6-5	TRBJ2-7
CASSFTGTTTYEQYF	TRBV7-2	TRBJ2-7
CASSLGATGELFF	TRBV12-3/TRBV12-4	TRBJ2-2
CASSAAQGRVEKLFF	TRBV5-4	TRBJ1-4
CASSITPRGASGRDYEQYF	TRBV19	TRBJ2-7
CASSLEGVGNTIYF	TRBV5-1	TRBJ1-3
CASSLGDRLYNEQFF	TRBV5-1	TRBJ2-1
CASSELDTQYF	TRBV18	TRBJ2-3
CATAGGGSYGYTF	TRBV15	TRBJ1-2
CASSSGSYGYTF	TRBV28	TRBJ1-2
CASSQDLAGGRTEAFF	TRBV3-1/TRBV3-2	TRBJ1-1
CASSLLGTSGRNEQFF	TRBV7-3	TRBJ2-1
CASSQESGGERQPQHF	TRBV3-1/TRBV3-2	TRBJ1-5
CASSVALRREGRYNEQFF	TRBV9	TRBJ2-1
CASKDRGGNTEAFF	TRBV27	TRBJ1-1
CASSIGGSGGPNTQYF	TRBV19	TRBJ2-3
CASSLTRLAGANEQFF	TRBV7-9	TRBJ2-1